The clone carrying this TCR beta chain has only a few counts. Its antigen is undetermined. The entry originates in a study of regulatory T cells in long-lasting Graves disease. Findings and limits, study-wide: TCR diversity was lower in persistent Graves' patients (versus newly diagnosed ones).

Building of the TCR beta libraries involved iRepertoire HTBI primers and Arm-PCR of CDR3 regions. As originally analysed: Sequenced samples collectively carried 62 TRBV and 14 to 15 TRBJ segments. TCRdb analysed the multiplex PCR reads with MiXCR anew, one entry per CDR3 protein. Clone size and V and J calls follow TCRdb, not the original study. The data show about 620,000 distinct CDR3 sequences, roughly 15% seen once. Time point specified: newly diagnosed GD, antithyroid drugs for less than 3 months. RNA extracted from PBMCs served as the sequencing template. The authors drew about 9 milliliters of peripheral blood into EDTA tubes. A further study also used this sample, focusing on T cells in Graves' hyperthyroidism and ophthalmopathy.

The TCR comes from a woman aged 25 to 39 with Graves disease. The specimen was peripheral blood mononuclear cells (PBMCs), collected at new diagnosis, from a patient treated with antithyroid drugs.

CDR3 protein: CAWSTAGVGNQPQHF. Here the CDR3 DNA reads TGTGCCTGGAGTACCGCTGGCGTCGGGAATCAGCCCCAGCATTTT. This chain uses TRBV30 with TRBJ1-5; no definite D call. Trimming cost V 2 bases and J 4 bases, with 15 bases left between them. Germline V gene lookup returns CDR1 GTSNPN and CDR2 SVGIG (reference sequence). This CDR3 contains 15 residues.